Presented here are 21 T cell receptor beta chains from one specimen sequenced in a study of blood T cells in healthy people across ages. Combining a sample-barcoded 5' primer with a J-beta primer mix, a second PCR ran for 7 to 11 cycles. TCRdb processed the 5' RACE reads anew with MiXCR; each CDR3 protein has one entry. Among around 1.5 million distinct CDR3 sequences listed, roughly 64% were seen once. The sequenced material came from blood. The source is a man aged 18 to 30 in good health.

The V gene is TRBV25-1, the J gene TRBJ2-6; unclear D gene. There are 16 residues in the CDR3. V was trimmed by 5 bases and J by 0 bases, leaving 11 bases between them. Germline V lookup: CDR1 MGHDK, CDR2 SYGVNS. The CDR3 region has the DNA TGTGCCAGCAGTCCGACGGTCGCCTCTGGGGCCAACGTCCTGACTTTC. This translates into CASSPTVASGANVLTF.

V gene TRBV20-1 combines with J gene TRBJ2-1; 12 bases line up with TRBD2. The V segment lost 6 bases and the J segment 8 bases; nucleotides outside the gene matches: 8. Germline V gene lookup returns CDR1 DFQATT and CDR2 SNEGSKA (reference sequence). The CDR3 is made up of 14 amino acids. The CDR3 DNA sequence: TGCAGTGCCGAACTAGCGGGAGGTGGCGATGAGCAGTTCTTC. This codes for CSAELAGGGDEQFF.

V and J are TRBV6-1 and TRBJ1-1; 7 positions match TRBD1. The V gene's germline CDR1 is MNHNS and CDR2 SASEGT. The CDR3 is made up of 13 amino acids. The junction had 11 bases not matched to a gene; V was cut back by 11 bases and J by 5 bases. The DNA of the CDR3 is TGTGCCGTTTTAGAGGGGGCGGGGACTGAAGCTTTCTTT. Amino acid sequence: CAVLEGAGTEAFF.

The rearrangement links TRBV10-3 to TRBJ2-1, with D perhaps TRBD1 (6 bases). This CDR3 is 15 amino acids long. Germline V lookup: CDR1 ENHRY, CDR2 SYGVKD. V gave up 5 bases and J gave up 0 bases, with 11 bases separating them. The CDR3 loop is CAISRDTSSYNEQFF. The CDR3 DNA follows: TGTGCCATCAGTCGGGACACGAGCTCCTACAATGAGCAGTTCTTC.

The V call is TRBV3-1, the J call TRBJ2-4; D might be TRBD2 (5 bases). The J call may be incorrect, as the DNA end agrees better with TRBJ2-5. Germline V gives CDR1 LGHDT, CDR2 YNNKEL (reference sequence). The CDR3 runs 13 residues. This chain's CDR3 is CASSQASRGTQYF. The CDR3 nucleotides read TGTGCCAGCAGCCAGGCTAGTCGGGGGACCCAGTACTTC.

This clonotype came up a few times. The chain couples TRBV12-3 or TRBV12-4 to TRBJ1-2; maybe TRBD1 (6 bases). V gave up 7 bases and J gave up 8 bases, with 20 bases separating them. The CDR3 extends over 14 amino acids. The DNA for the CDR3 is TGTGCCAGCAAGAGGGATACAGGGTATGGCGGCTACACCTTC. Translated: CASKRDTGYGGYTF.

This clonotype was counted between two and nine times. The chain uses TRBV12-3 or TRBV12-4 and TRBJ2-1; D is possibly TRBD2 (5 bases). Trimming pared 11 bases from V and 7 bases from J, leaving 24 bases between. The CDR3 loop spans 15 amino acids. This CDR3 is CASSGGENRRNEQFF. CDR3 DNA: TGTGCCTCAAGCGGTGGGGAGAACCGGCGAAATGAGCAGTTCTTC.

This clonotype has more than one count but fewer than ten. The V gene is TRBV4-1, the J gene TRBJ2-5; D not certain. The CDR3 spans 13 residues. V was shortened by 1 base and J by 3 bases, with 6 bases between the two germline ends. Germline V gene lookup returns CDR1 MGHRA and CDR2 YSYEKL. The CDR3 here is CASSQVWEETQYF. For the CDR3, the DNA is TGCGCCAGCAGCCAAGTCTGGGAAGAGACCCAGTACTTC.

The chain couples TRBV6-1 to TRBJ1-1; D might be TRBD1 (5 bases). Germline V gene sequence: CDR1 MNHNS, CDR2 SASEGT. Trimming stripped 3 bases from V and 3 bases from J, with 8 bases between. The CDR3 is made up of 13 amino acids. The CDR3 loop reads CASSDQGDTEAFF. The CDR3 DNA sequence: TGTGCCAGCAGTGATCAAGGGGACACTGAAGCTTTCTTT.

The rearrangement links TRBV5-1 to TRBJ2-3; TRBD2 matches 10 bases. The CDR3 totals 17 residues. V lost 2 bases, J lost 5 bases, and 11 bases stayed unmatched. Germline V gene data show CDR1 as SGHRS and CDR2 as YFSETQ. The CDR3 spells CASSFFEAGGLVDTQYF. The CDR3 DNA follows: TGCGCCAGCAGCTTCTTCGAAGCGGGGGGGCTGGTAGATACGCAGTATTTT.

This clonotype was found once. The rearrangement links TRBV29-1 to TRBJ1-2, with 7 bases matching TRBD1. This CDR3 comprises 16 residues. V gave up 4 bases and J gave up 1 base; unmatched junction bases: 12. Germline V gene lookup returns CDR1 SQVTM and CDR2 ANQGSEA. CDR3 residues: CSVVQGGGRLNYGYTF. The CDR3 DNA sequence: TGCAGCGTTGTGCAGGGGGGTGGTAGGCTTAACTATGGCTACACCTTC.

This clonotype has more than one count but fewer than ten. This chain uses TRBV7-9 with TRBJ2-1; perhaps TRBD1 as D (6 bases). There are 15 residues in the CDR3. V lost 5 bases and J 7 bases, leaving 18 bases between the germline ends. Germline V gives CDR1 SEHNR, CDR2 FQNEAQ (reference sequence). CDR3 nucleotides: TGTGCCAGCAGCGAAAACCTCGGACAGATGAATGAGCAGTTCTTC. This codes for CASSENLGQMNEQFF.

V usage is TRBV29-1 and J usage is TRBJ2-1, with D perhaps assigned TRBD1 or TRBD2 (5 bases each). Germline CDR1 and CDR2: SQVTM and ANQGSEA. The CDR3 is made up of 15 amino acids. The V and J ends lost 0 bases and 7 bases respectively, with 16 bases between them. This CDR3 is CSVEDGRGVVNEQFF. The DNA of the CDR3 is TGCAGCGTTGAAGATGGTCGAGGGGTTGTAAATGAGCAGTTCTTC.

This clonotype showed up just a few times. The gene calls are TRBV7-9 and TRBJ1-4; no clear D. Germline CDR1 SEHNR, CDR2 FQNEAQ (reference sequence). The CDR3 covers 13 residues. Between the trimmed V and J ends, which lost 8 bases and 4 bases, there was a span of 11 bases. CDR3 coding DNA: TGTGCCAGCGCTTTGGGGAATAATGAAAAACTGTTTTTT. Residues: CASALGNNEKLFF.

This clonotype was counted between two and nine times. This chain's CDR3 is CATSNHEKLFF. For the CDR3, the DNA is TGTGCCACCAGCAACCATGAAAAACTGTTTTTT. The V gene is TRBV15, the J gene TRBJ1-4; D gene unclear. V lost 4 bases to trimming and J lost 6 bases, with 3 bases between them. The CDR3 is 11 amino acids. Germline loops: CDR1 LNHNV, CDR2 YYDKDF (reference sequence).

The chain is built from TRBV5-6 and TRBJ1-4; TRBD1 agrees at 7 bases. Germline V CDR1 and CDR2: SGHDT, YYEEEE. This CDR3 has 13 amino acids. The V segment lost 6 bases and the J segment 4 bases; nucleotides outside the gene matches: 3. DNA for the CDR3: TGTGCCAGCAAGGGGACAGATAATGAAAAACTGTTTTTT. Protein product: CASKGTDNEKLFF.

This clonotype was seen a few times. V and J are TRBV11-2 and TRBJ2-7; 8 nucleotides agree with TRBD1. The length of the CDR3 is 17 residues. Trimming took 1 base from V and 5 from J; bases not matched to a gene: 13. CDR1 is SGHAT and CDR2 is FQNNGV in the germline V gene. This chain's CDR3 is CASSLVVRDRSFHEQYF. CDR3 coding DNA: TGTGCCAGCAGCTTAGTCGTTCGGGACAGGAGCTTCCACGAGCAGTACTTC.

The V call is TRBV3-1, the J call TRBJ2-1; the D gene is possibly TRBD1 (6 bases). Trimming stripped 0 bases from V and 3 bases from J, with 18 bases between. Germline lookup yields CDR1 LGHDT and CDR2 YNNKEL (reference sequence). CDR3 length equals 18 residues. Here the CDR3 DNA reads TGTGCCAGCAGCCAAGATCCAGATTTCCGGGACAACTACAATGAGCAGTTCTTC. Its protein product is CASSQDPDFRDNYNEQFF.

The V and J genes are TRBV20-1 and TRBJ2-7; TRBD1 aligns across 7 bases. The CDR3 spans 13 residues. CDR1 and CDR2 (germline): DFQATT, SNEGSKA (reference sequence). V gave up 6 bases and J gave up 0 bases; unmatched junction bases: 5. The CDR3 nucleotides are TGCAGTGCGATACAGGGGCACTCCTACGAGCAGTACTTC. Translated: CSAIQGHSYEQYF.

This clonotype was counted only a few times. The V and J genes are TRBV5-1 and TRBJ2-4; 9 nucleotides agree with TRBD2. Germline CDR1 and CDR2: SGHRS and YFSETQ. V trimming: 4 bases; J trimming: 1 base; junction bases outside the gene matches: 18. This CDR3 has 20 residues. The DNA for the CDR3 is TGCGCCAGCAGCCCACAAACCGGACTAGCGCGGGAGATGGCCAAAAACATTCAGTACTTC. Translated, it gives CASSPQTGLAREMAKNIQYF. The full variable domain, in which reference TRBV5-1 and TRBJ2-4 provide the parts outside the CDR3, is KAGVTQTPRYLIKTRGQQVTLSCSPISGHRSVSWYQQTPGQGLQFLFEYFSETQRNKGNFPGRFSGRQFSNSRSEMNVSTLELGDSALYLCASSPQTGLAREMAKNIQYFGAGTRLSVL.

V and J are TRBV6-6 and TRBJ2-7; 8 bases are shared with TRBD2. The J call is uncertain, as TRBJ2-5 better fits the DNA end. The CDR3 runs to 14 residues. Germline V gene lookup returns CDR1 MNHNY and CDR2 SVGAGI (reference sequence). The CDR3 is CASSYSRTSQTQYF. The CDR3 DNA is TGTGCCAGCAGTTACTCGAGGACTAGCCAGACCCAGTACTTC.